The sequence of this T cell receptor (beta chain) was determined in a study of shared clonotypes between healthy human individuals (dated by TCRdb to between 2020 and 2021). Context from the whole study: A few men and a couple of women, aged 18 to 49 years, made up the cohort. Between about 0.8 and 9 billion PBMCs per donor were obtained by leukapheresis. To estimate repertoire size and how much clonotypes are shared between individuals, the study performed deep sequencing of blood TCR repertoires from a few healthy adults. Per donor, three plates each were used for CD4 naive and CD4 memory, two for CD8 naive, and one for CD8 memory. Libraries were prepared and TCR repertoires were sequenced by different laboratories using diverse techniques, in order to increase sequencing depth and limit assay-specific biases.

For the CD8 naive samples, CD45RO-negative cells were positively selected for CCR7, yielding a CD45RA+CCR7+ population from which TemRA cells were excluded. Donors were healthy HIV-negative adults with no recently reported acute infections or vaccinations. Only Caucasian adults living in Nashville, Tennessee, USA were represented among the donors. Blood was obtained by leukapheresis, after which PBMCs were separated by Ficoll-Histopaque density gradient centrifugation and cryopreserved in liquid nitrogen vapor phase. Analytical flow cytometry was used to check the purity and quantity of every magnetically sorted T cell population. Each sorted fraction had its genomic DNA isolated and then quantified by UV absorbance on a Nanodrop 2000c. Notes on this clone: The clone's antigen remains unknown. No base quality information exists; no much larger clone differs at one position.

Using the deep immunoSEQ assay, TCR CDR3 regions were amplified from genomic DNA by multiplex PCR. Extracted genomic DNA from each cell subset was spread evenly across all wells of several immunoSEQ 96-well plates, with each plate serving as a replicate. For sorted subsets, each replicate PCR was loaded with 200 ng genomic DNA, equivalent to roughly 30,000 T cell genomes. The purified libraries were quantified using a Qubit 3.0 fluorometer, sized with a Bioanalyzer 2100, and then quantified again using the KAPA Library Quantification kit. A separate single-read 150-cycle Illumina NextSeq 550 flow cell was used to sequence each immunoSEQ 96-well plate. The source study handled its data this way. Because the immunoSEQ output included only junctional sequences and no quality scores, the filtering could not be the same as the filtering used for full-length reads. Sequences were annotated with PyIR, a Python wrapper for IgBLAST v1.9, and V/J genes and CDR3 were assigned using IMGT germline references. Reads were removed for weak V/J assignments (E-value above 1e-6), missing CDR3, stop codons, out-of-frame junctions, or ambiguous translated residues. A V3J clonotype was defined by an identical inferred V gene, J gene, and CDR3 amino acid sequence. Percentage overlap between repertoires was calculated by dividing the number of shared unique clonotypes by the size of the smaller repertoire. RTK rarefaction, the Chao1 estimator, and Recon v2.1 estimates of unobserved clonotypes were used to assess repertoire richness. Generation probabilities were computed with OLGA for all TCRbeta clonotypes obtained by the gDNA method from several donors. This immuneACCESS table, as held by TCRdb, lists in-frame sequences with V and J called but not all clones. Of the missing ones, under half trace to an unresolved V gene in checked studies; the others have no known cause. V and J calls and clone size come straight from that table; D and trimming were deduced from the DNA. The sample table lists millions of clones, less than 95% of them with a count of one. The ten biggest clones cover more than 0.95% of the sample.

V is cut by 5 bases and J by 7 bases, and the space between the germline ends is 14 bases. In the germline V gene (reference sequence), CDR1 corresponds to LNHDA and CDR2 to SQIVND. Taken from cysteine to phenylalanine, the CDR3 has 13 residues. Only CDR3 DNA is held: 39 bases, read in frame from base 1. Findings and caveats that apply to the study as a whole: The genetic and exposure-history diversity represented was limited by the small number of donors. Sharing across a handful of donors was observed for approximately 5% of naive CD4, 3% to 3.5% of naive CD8, roughly 2.3% of memory CD4, and roughly 0.43% of memory CD8 clonotypes. Naive subsets generally had larger estimated clonotype richness than memory subsets. Clonotypes shared by all four sorted-subset donors showed higher generation probabilities than non-shared clonotypes. Rarefaction of sorted-subset datasets indicated incomplete sequencing despite the large sequencing depth. Based on pairwise subsampling, the degree of clonotype sharing among donors was expected to be affected by sequencing depth. Sampling was limited to blood, and TCR repertoires in tissue likely differ from TCR repertoires in blood.

The sample consisted of naive CD8+ T cells sorted from blood. The cell subset or site label on this specimen signifies: CD45RA+CCR7+. The source of this sequence is a man younger than 35 in good health. The sequence joins TRBV19 to TRBJ1-2; the D gene lacks a confident call. Read as DNA, the sequence is TGTGCCAGTAGTCGGCAATCCCTCGGTGGCTACACCTTC. This codes for CASSRQSLGGYTF.